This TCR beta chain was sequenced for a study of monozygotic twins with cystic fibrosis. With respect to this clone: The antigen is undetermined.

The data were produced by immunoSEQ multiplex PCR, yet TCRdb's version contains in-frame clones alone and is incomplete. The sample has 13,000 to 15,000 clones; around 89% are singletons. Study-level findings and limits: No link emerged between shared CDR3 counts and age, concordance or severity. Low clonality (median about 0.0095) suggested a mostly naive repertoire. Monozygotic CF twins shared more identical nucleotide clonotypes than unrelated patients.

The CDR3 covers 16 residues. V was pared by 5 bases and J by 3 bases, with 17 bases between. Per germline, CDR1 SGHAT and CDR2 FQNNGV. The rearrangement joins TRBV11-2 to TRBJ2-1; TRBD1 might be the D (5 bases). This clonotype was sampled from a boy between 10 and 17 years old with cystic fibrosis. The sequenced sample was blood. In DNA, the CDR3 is TGTGCCAGCAGCCAAACCGGTCAGGGAATCTACAATGAGCAGTTCTTC. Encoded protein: CASSQTGQGIYNEQFF.